The 27 T cell receptor beta chains in this list originate from one sample, sequenced in a study of T cells in women clearing cervical HPV infection. The method was immunoSEQ multiplex PCR; TCRdb's version includes in-frame clones alone and lacks a portion of them. In all, the sample yields tens of thousands of clones. Sequenced sample: blood buffy coat. These receptors were collected from a woman between 18 and 75 years old with a cervical HPV16 infection that either progressed to CIN3+ or cleared (not recorded which).

Worth noting for this clone: Coverage ceases 3 residues before the CDR3 finishes, and the germline J gene fills in the end. The chain couples TRBV5-4 to TRBJ1-4, with TRBD1 as a possible D gene (5 bases). Germline values: CDR1 SGHNT, CDR2 YYREEE (reference sequence). CDR3 length: 12 amino acids. CDR3 loop: CASSWGGSKLFF. The DNA read from the CDR3 is TGTGCCAGCAGCTGGGGGGGAAGTAAA.

Comments on this clone: The read terminates 3 residues ahead of where the CDR3 ends, so the germline J gene completes it. The genes are TRBV27 and TRBJ1-4; 8 bases line up with TRBD1. The CDR3 loop spans 15 amino acids. Germline lookup yields CDR1 MNHEY and CDR2 SMNVEV (reference sequence). Trimming removed 6 bases from V and 4 bases from J; junction bases left unmatched: 7. CDR3 sequence: CASRPGGISNEKLFF. CDR3 DNA (partial): TGTGCCAGCAGGCCAGGGGGCATTAGTAATGAAAAA.

On this clone: Read coverage stops 3 residues before the CDR3 terminus; the germline J gene supplies the remainder. The genes are TRBV11-2 and TRBJ1-2, with D possibly TRBD1 on 6 matching bases. The CDR3 sequence is 13 residues long. Germline values: CDR1 SGHAT, CDR2 FQNNGV. Partial CDR3 DNA: TGTGCCAGCAGCTCCCCACAGGGAAGAGGC. It codes for CASSSPQGRG. In full, the CDR3 reads CASSSPQGRGYTF.

With regard to this clone: The read ends 3 residues shy of where the CDR3 ends; the end is completed using the germline J gene. This sample also contains other DNA sequences that code for the same CDR3. V gene TRBV11-2 combines with J gene TRBJ1-6; D is ambiguous. In germline, CDR1 is SGHAT, CDR2 FQNNGV. Trimming removed 0 bases at V and 9 bases at J, with 6 bases between. The CDR3 runs 13 residues. The sequenced CDR3 bases are TGTGCCAGCAGCTTAGAGTTCTTTTCACCC. Translation: CASSLEFFSP. In full, the CDR3 reads CASSLEFFSPLHF.

As regards this clone: The CDR3 end lies 3 residues beyond the end of the read and is filled in from the germline J gene. The genes are TRBV18 and TRBJ2-7, with a possible D match to TRBD1 (6 bases). Per germline, CDR1 KGHSH and CDR2 LQKENI. There are 16 residues in the CDR3. The V end lost 1 base, the J end lost 3 bases, and 16 bases lay between the germline ends. CDR3 residues: CASSPLMRQVDYEQYF. CDR3 bases read: TGTGCCAGCTCACCACTAATGAGACAGGTGGACTACGAG.

On this clone: One junction end does not reproduce the germline sequence, and a read error may be involved. The read comes to an end 3 residues before the CDR3 does, leaving the germline J gene to fill in the end. The chain carries TRBV4-2 and TRBJ2-7; 9 bases are shared with TRBD2. This CDR3 contains 17 residues. The germline V gene encodes CDR1 LGHNA and CDR2 YNFKEQ. CDR3 amino acids: CASSREVLAGRSYEQYF. CDR3 DNA, as far as it was read: TGCGCCAGCAGCCGAGAGGTCCTAGCGGGGCGATCCTACGAG.

On this clone: The DNA ends 3 residues before the CDR3 does, and the rest of the CDR3 is filled in from the germline J gene. The V gene is TRBV20-1, the J gene TRBJ1-5, with 7 positions matching TRBD1. The CDR3 spans 14 residues. V lost 6 bases, J lost 0 bases, and 5 bases stayed unmatched. The germline gives CDR1 DFQATT, CDR2 SNEGSKA (reference sequence). Incomplete CDR3 DNA: TGCAGTGCCGGGGGACAGTCTAGCAATCAGCCC. This encodes CSAGGQSSNQP. The whole CDR3 sequence reads CSAGGQSSNQPQHF.

A remark on this clone: The observed sequence ends 3 residues before the CDR3 terminus, with the missing tail filled in from the germline J gene. The chain carries TRBV4-1 and TRBJ2-7; D possibly corresponds to TRBD1 (7 bases). Deletions cut 9 bases from V and 3 bases from J, with 18 bases between. The germline V gene encodes CDR1 MGHRA and CDR2 YSYEKL. CDR3 length: 14 residues. Incomplete CDR3 DNA: TGCGCCAGTAGCAACCGGGGGACAGACTACGAG. Protein: CASSNRGTDYE. The entire CDR3 protein is CASSNRGTDYEQYF.

This CDR3 is CSARRGGGWEETQYF. The DNA read from the CDR3 is TGCAGTGCTAGGCGTGGCGGGGGGTGGGAAGAGACC. The chain combines TRBV20-1 with TRBJ2-5, with 8 positions matching TRBD2. The read comes to an end 3 residues before the CDR3 does, leaving the germline J gene to fill in the end. Germline CDR1 DFQATT, CDR2 SNEGSKA (reference sequence). The CDR3 has 15 residues. V lost 3 bases to trimming and J lost 3 bases; unmatched junction nucleotides: 9.

For this clone: The read falls 3 residues short of the CDR3 end, and the missing part is taken from the germline J gene. J is TRBJ2-1 and V is TRBV5-6; TRBD2 is a possible D gene (5 bases). CDR3 length: 14 residues. Germline V gives CDR1 SGHDT, CDR2 YYEEEE. The ends were cut back, 4 bases at V and 4 bases at J, with 12 bases in the middle. CDR3 protein: CASSGGWTYNEQFF. The DNA read from the CDR3 is TGTGCCAGCAGCGGCGGGTGGACTTACAATGAG.

As for this clone: The CDR3 end lies 3 residues beyond the end of the read and is filled in from the germline J gene. The genes are TRBV5-1 and TRBJ2-2; possibly TRBD1 for D (5 bases). This CDR3 spans 17 amino acids. Germline assignment: CDR1 SGHRS and CDR2 YFSETQ. The CDR3 sequence: CASSPGLYQGPSEKLFF. CDR3 bases read: TGCGCCAGCAGCCCAGGGTTGTATCAGGGCCCGTCTGAAAAG.

On this clone: From the germline J gene comes the end of the CDR3, since the read stops 3 residues before it. The V and J genes are TRBV20-1 and TRBJ2-7; TRBD2 might be the D (6 bases). Germline V gives CDR1 DFQATT, CDR2 SNEGSKA (reference sequence). The germline V and J ends were trimmed by 0 bases and 1 base, with 16 bases remaining between them. CDR3 size: 16 residues. The CDR3 spells CSARDVGGDQSYEQYF. The covered CDR3 bases are TGCAGTGCTAGAGATGTGGGGGGAGATCAATCCTACGAG.

About this clone itself: The observed sequence ends 3 residues before the CDR3 terminus, with the missing tail filled in from the germline J gene. The chain employs TRBV27 and TRBJ2-7; D unresolved. Trimming shortened V by 4 bases and J by 4 bases, and 14 bases separated the two germline ends. CDR3 length: 14 amino acids. Germline lookup yields CDR1 MNHEY and CDR2 SMNVEV (reference sequence). CDR3 DNA, as far as it was read: TGTGCCAGCAGTTCGGCGATTCGGGTTTACGAG. This gives the protein CASSSAIRVYE. The entire CDR3 sequence reads CASSSAIRVYEQYF.

Comment on this clone: Coverage ceases 3 residues before the CDR3 finishes, and the germline J gene fills in the end. This chain links TRBV18 with TRBJ1-1; 8 bases match TRBD1. After removal of 3 bases from V and 7 bases from J, the junction contained 13 bases not matched to a gene. Per the germline V gene, CDR1 is KGHSH and CDR2 is LQKENI. The CDR3 is 16 residues long. The CDR3 loop is CASSPAPTGVLHEAFF. Partial CDR3 DNA: TGTGCCAGCTCACCGGCCCCGACAGGGGTCCTTCATGAA.

Concerning this clone: The read ends 3 residues shy of where the CDR3 ends; the end is completed using the germline J gene. The chain employs TRBV19 and TRBJ2-3; D remains ambiguous. The V and J ends lost 5 bases and 6 bases respectively, with 9 bases between them. The V gene's germline CDR1 is LNHDA and CDR2 SQIVND (reference sequence). CDR3 length: 12 residues. CDR3: CASSESFDTQYF. The part of the CDR3 DNA that was read is TGTGCCAGTAGTGAAAGCTTTGATACG.

On this clone itself: The CDR3 end falls 3 residues outside the read, so it is completed with the germline J gene. The rearrangement uses TRBV5-6 and TRBJ1-2; possibly TRBD1 for D (6 bases). V was clipped by 6 bases and J by 2 bases, with 17 bases between them. Germline V gene data show CDR1 as SGHDT and CDR2 as YYEEEE. This CDR3 is 15 amino acids long. The CDR3 protein is CASTLGSGQNYGYTF. The sequenced CDR3 bases are TGTGCCAGCACCCTTGGCAGTGGACAGAACTATGGC.

Judged by frequency, this clone is medium-sized. From the germline J gene comes the end of the CDR3, since the read stops 3 residues before it. The rearrangement uses TRBV6-2 or TRBV6-3 and TRBJ2-3; unclear D gene. This CDR3 is built from 13 residues. Deletions cut 2 bases from V and 6 bases from J, with 9 bases between. The germline CDR1 and CDR2 sequences are MNHEY and SVGEGT. The sequenced part of the CDR3 DNA is TGTGCCAGCAGTTACCGCGAGCACGATACG. Its translation: CASSYREHDT. The full CDR3 protein reads CASSYREHDTQYF.

Worth noting for this clone: The read gets to within 3 residues of the CDR3 end, and the germline J gene fills in the rest. The V call is TRBV7-3, the J call TRBJ1-2; maybe TRBD1 (5 bases). The germline CDR1 and CDR2 sequences are SGHTA and FQGTGA. V shed 6 bases and J shed 1 base, with 9 bases lying between them. This CDR3 region has 13 residues. Partial CDR3 DNA: TGTGCCAGCAGTCGTGACAGTAACTATGGC. It specifies CASSRDSNYG. The CDR3 as a whole reads CASSRDSNYGYTF.

In regard to this clone: Coverage ceases 3 residues before the CDR3 finishes, and the germline J gene fills in the end. The V and J genes are TRBV6-2 or TRBV6-3 and TRBJ1-2; possible D gene TRBD1, 5 bases. Trimming took 2 bases from V and 5 from J, leaving 9 bases between them. Germline CDR1 reads MNHEY; CDR2 reads SVGEGT. The CDR3 is made up of 13 amino acids. This chain's CDR3 is CASSYRGPYGYTF. CDR3 bases read: TGTGCCAGCAGTTACAGGGGCCCTTATGGC.

In the case of this clone: The read ends 3 residues shy of where the CDR3 ends; the end is completed using the germline J gene. This sequence joins TRBV7-2 and TRBJ1-6; a weak D match, TRBD1 (5 bases). The germline V gene encodes CDR1 SGHTA and CDR2 FQGNSA. The CDR3 consists of 15 residues. V gave up 7 bases and J gave up 6 bases, with 16 bases separating them. CDR3 bases read: TGTGCCAGCAAAATACCGGGACTCTTTAATTCACCC. Translated: CASKIPGLFNSP. The whole CDR3 reads CASKIPGLFNSPLHF.

A note on this clone: The read terminates 3 residues before the CDR3 end, so the remaining end is supplied by the germline J gene. The rearrangement uses TRBV10-3 and TRBJ2-5; possible D gene TRBD1, 6 bases. Germline V gene lookup returns CDR1 ENHRY and CDR2 SYGVKD. Trimming pared 5 bases from V and 5 bases from J, leaving 12 bases between. The CDR3 length is 13 residues. The CDR3 bases that were read are TGTGCCATCAGTCCGACAGGCGGGGAGACC. It specifies CAISPTGGET. The whole CDR3 protein is CAISPTGGETQYF.

About this clone itself: The read falls 3 residues short of the CDR3 end, and the missing part is taken from the germline J gene. The V and J genes are TRBV20-1 and TRBJ2-1, with 8 positions matching TRBD2. The trim removed 5 bases at V and 8 bases at J, leaving 14 bases unmatched. CDR3 length: 15 residues. CDR1 and CDR2 (germline): DFQATT, SNEGSKA (reference sequence). CDR3 region: CSAYLAGGAAYEQFF. The sequenced CDR3 bases are TGCAGTGCTTACCTTGCCGGGGGGGCAGCATATGAG.

As regards this clone: The read terminates 3 residues before the CDR3 end, so the remaining end is supplied by the germline J gene. The chain is built from TRBV30 and TRBJ2-1, with D possibly being TRBD1 (6 bases). The CDR3 is made up of 21 amino acids. Deletions cut 3 bases from V and 9 bases from J, with 39 bases between. Germline V lookup: CDR1 GTSNPN, CDR2 SVGIG (reference sequence). The CDR3 loop reads CAWSHHVQWGLEGIRGAEQFF. Partial CDR3 DNA: TGTGCCTGGAGCCACCACGTTCAATGGGGGCTAGAAGGGATCCGAGGGGCTGAG.

As regards this clone: The read gets to within 3 residues of the CDR3 end, and the germline J gene fills in the rest. The V and J genes are TRBV5-1 and TRBJ2-3; tentative D call: TRBD2 (5 bases). CDR3 length equals 14 residues. Looked up from germline, CDR1 is SGHRS and CDR2 is YFSETQ. Deletions cut 4 bases from V and 2 bases from J, with 11 bases between. CDR3 bases read: TGCGCCAGCAGCCCCGGACTGCTCACAGATACG. It codes for CASSPGLLTDT. The CDR3 reads in full as CASSPGLLTDTQYF.

In the case of this clone: The read gets to within 3 residues of the CDR3 end, and the germline J gene fills in the rest. The chain has TRBV29-1 and TRBJ2-7, with TRBD1 identical over 7 bases. Germline CDR1 is SQVTM and CDR2 is ANQGSEA. Trimming cost V 7 bases and J 5 bases; bases outside gene matches: 8. The CDR3 loop spans 12 amino acids. This CDR3 is CSGRGQSNEQYF. Incomplete CDR3 DNA: TGCAGCGGTCGGGGACAGTCGAACGAG.

As for this clone: The CDR3 end falls 3 residues outside the read, so it is completed with the germline J gene. V gene TRBV7-6 combines with J gene TRBJ2-1; D uncertain. V was clipped by 1 base and J by 7 bases, with 8 bases between them. CDR3 size: 13 residues. The germline V gene encodes CDR1 SGHVS and CDR2 FNYEAQ. Partial CDR3 DNA: TGTGCCAGCAGCTTAGGGCCTCTGAATGAG. This codes for CASSLGPLNE. The full CDR3 is CASSLGPLNEQFF.

A note on this clone: The read ends 3 residues before the CDR3 terminus; that terminus is restored from the germline J gene. The chain has TRBV20-1 and TRBJ2-3; possible D gene TRBD2, 5 bases. Germline V gene sequence: CDR1 DFQATT, CDR2 SNEGSKA (reference sequence). The CDR3 is made up of 12 amino acids. The V and J ends lost 4 bases and 3 bases respectively, with 8 bases between them. The sequenced CDR3 bases are TGCAGTGCTACGGACTCTACAGATACG. It codes for CSATDSTDT. The full CDR3 protein is CSATDSTDTQYF.